The entry below gives a single TCR beta chain sequence along with its context. Profiling relied on immunoSEQ multiplex PCR, and the TCRdb table lists in-frame clones only, not all of them. Of more than 45,000 clones in the sample, 70% to 90% were seen once. The source of the sample is a study of OX40 agonist ivuxolimab in advanced cancers. At the level of the study: Patients received intravenous ivuxolimab every 2 weeks at 0.01 to 10 mg/kg.

The sequence derives from an adult with an advanced solid tumor such as melanoma, head and neck, liver or kidney cancer. The sample was CD4+ or CD8+ T cells sorted from blood, taken in a trial of the OX40 agonist ivuxolimab.

For the CDR3, the DNA is TGCGCCAGCAGCACCCAGGGGGGCGACACTGAAGCTTTCTTT. Residues: CASSTQGGDTEAFF. The V call is TRBV5-1, the J call TRBJ1-1; 7 bases fit TRBD1. CDR1 is SGHRS and CDR2 is YFSETQ in the germline V gene. The CDR3 totals 14 residues. V gave up 4 bases and J gave up 3 bases; unmatched junction bases: 6.